This T cell receptor beta chain was obtained from a study of blood T cell repertoires in COVID-19. CDR3 length equals 18 residues. Germline values: CDR1 KGHSH, CDR2 LQKENI. V lost 5 bases, J lost 7 bases, and 16 bases stayed unmatched. The method was immunoSEQ multiplex PCR; TCRdb's version includes in-frame clones alone and lacks a portion of them. This sample has around 200,000 clones, with around 88% found just once. The source is a man aged 50 to 59 with active or convalescent COVID-19. J is TRBJ2-1 and V is TRBV18; 11 bases are shared with TRBD2. The sequencing input was peripheral blood. The CDR3 loop reads CASSSTTSGSGVGNEQFF. CDR3 sequence (DNA): TGTGCCAGCTCATCAACTACTAGCGGGAGCGGTGTGGGGAATGAGCAGTTCTTC.